This is a list of T cell receptor beta chains from one sample in a study of graft-versus-host responses after intestinal transplantation. Method: immunoSEQ multiplex PCR; TCRdb's copy keeps in-frame clones and lacks some. The profile covers 40,000 or so clones, with around nine tenths appearing a single time and around 6.8% taken by the ten largest. The source was PBMCs, collected roughly 270 days after transplant. The receptor source for this set is a human patient who received an intestinal transplant, so some T cells may come from the graft donor. Both conserved end residues are part of each CDR3. D genes are given only for firm matches. Rows may omit the clone size; those that give it use once, few, many or a size class.

cdr3_length d_call j_call v_call clone_size cdr3_aa cdr3_nt
15 - TRBJ1-5 TRBV6-5 - CASSLGPLVGQPQHF TGTGCCAGCAGCCTAGGACCGTTGGTAGGTCAGCCCCAGCATTTT
15 - TRBJ1-6 TRBV6-1 - CASSELRQGNSPLHF TGTGCCAGCAGTGAGTTACGACAAGGGAATTCACCCCTCCACTTT
13 TRBD1 TRBJ1-5 TRBV6-1 - CASWTGGYQPQHF TGTGCCAGCTGGACAGGGGGCTATCAGCCCCAACATTTT
16 - TRBJ1-2 TRBV12-2 - CASPLTGGETLYGYTF TGTGCAAGTCCCCTGACAGGGGGCGAAACCCTCTATGGCTACACCTTC
13 - TRBJ2-3 TRBV4-1 - CASSPDHTDTQYF TGCGCCAGCAGCCCAGACCACACAGATACGCAGTATTTT
14 - TRBJ1-1 TRBV5-1 - CASSLRRVGTEAFF TGCGCCAGCAGCTTGCGAAGGGTTGGCACTGAAGCTTTCTTT
13 - TRBJ2-2 TRBV19 - CASSIATGGELFF TGTGCCAGTAGTATAGCCACGGGGGGGGAGCTGTTTTTT
12 - TRBJ2-5 TRBV2 - CASKGPFWAQYF TGTGCCAGCAAAGGACCCTTTTGGGCCCAGTACTTC
14 TRBD2 TRBJ2-1 TRBV4-2 - CASRGLAGYNEQFF TGTGCCAGCAGGGGACTAGCGGGGTACAATGAGCAGTTCTTC
15 - TRBJ2-2 TRBV6-6 - CASSYRQTNTGELFF TGTGCCAGCAGTTACCGGCAGACGAACACCGGGGAGCTGTTTTTT
13 - TRBJ2-1 TRBV9 - CASSIARGNEQFF TGTGCCAGCAGTATTGCACGAGGCAATGAGCAGTTCTTC
14 - TRBJ2-5 TRBV5-8 once CASSLVTYQETQYF TGTGCCAGCAGCTTGGTCACGTATCAAGAGACCCAGTACTTC
13 TRBD1 TRBJ1-5 TRBV2 - CASSRDRDQPQHF TGTGCCAGCAGTCGGGACAGGGATCAGCCCCAGCATTTT
16 - TRBJ1-2 TRBV5-5 few CASSLEYYRAGGGYTF TGTGCCAGCAGCTTGGAGTATTACAGAGCAGGAGGTGGCTACACCTTC
13 - TRBJ1-1 TRBV5-6 - CASSLNYNPEAFF TGTGCCAGCAGCTTGAACTACAACCCCGAAGCTTTCTTT
14 - TRBJ1-1 TRBV2 - CASSEFQWNTEAFF TGTGCCAGCAGTGAATTTCAGTGGAACACTGAAGCTTTCTTT
14 TRBD2 TRBJ2-1 TRBV2 - CAIPGLAGDNEQFF TGTGCCATCCCCGGACTAGCGGGGGATAATGAGCAGTTCTTC
12 - TRBJ1-1 TRBV7-9 - CASWGGIDEAFF TGTGCCAGCTGGGGGGGAATCGATGAAGCTTTCTTT
12 - TRBJ2-7 TRBV30 - CASNTGAGEQYF TGTGCCTCGAATACCGGGGCGGGAGAGCAGTACTTC
16 - TRBJ1-4 TRBV5-1 once CASSLGVTLAGEKLFF TGCGCCAGCAGCTTGGGGGTGACTCTTGCTGGTGAAAAACTGTTTTTT
15 TRBD2 TRBJ2-1 TRBV9 - CASSARSGGANEQFF TGTGCCAGCAGCGCACGTAGCGGGGGGGCCAATGAGCAGTTCTTC
17 TRBD2 TRBJ2-3 TRBV19 once CASSRYGAGGQRDTQYF TGTGCCAGTAGTCGGTATGGGGCGGGGGGGCAAAGAGATACGCAGTATTTT
15 TRBD2 TRBJ2-1 TRBV19 - CASSSGLALYNEQFF TGTGCCAGTAGCTCCGGACTAGCCCTTTACAATGAGCAGTTCTTC
17 TRBD1 TRBJ2-2 TRBV10-1 - CASSEGRRQGKTGELFF TGCGCCAGCAGTGAAGGACGACGACAGGGAAAGACCGGGGAGCTGTTTTTT
13 - TRBJ1-2 TRBV6-5 - CASSEIQGYGYTF TGTGCCAGCAGTGAAATACAGGGCTATGGCTACACCTTC
12 - TRBJ1-1 TRBV5-6 once CASNILGQVAFF TGTGCCAGCAACATCCTCGGCCAAGTGGCTTTCTTT
12 - TRBJ1-5 TRBV29-1 - CSVADLDQPQHF TGCAGCGTTGCGGACCTCGATCAGCCCCAGCATTTT
14 - TRBJ1-4 TRBV4-1 - CASSRQTDPEKLFF TGCGCCAGCAGTCGACAGACAGACCCTGAAAAACTGTTTTTT
15 - TRBJ1-5 TRBV15 - CATSRDREGNQPQHF TGTGCCACCAGCAGAGACAGGGAGGGAAATCAGCCCCAGCATTTT
16 TRBD2 TRBJ2-3 TRBV19 - CASSVAGGRSTDTQYF TGTGCCAGCTCTGTAGCGGGGGGCCGGAGCACAGATACGCAGTATTTT
15 - TRBJ1-5 TRBV7-6 - CASSAGGLTGQPQHF TGTGCCAGCAGCGCCGGTGGGCTAACGGGTCAGCCCCAGCATTTT
15 - TRBJ2-5 TRBV19 - CASRNRSPPGETQYF TGTGCCAGTAGAAATAGGAGCCCTCCAGGAGAGACCCAGTACTTC
13 - TRBJ2-1 TRBV13 - CASSYPSDNEQFF TGTGCCAGCAGCTACCCTAGCGACAATGAGCAGTTCTTC
15 TRBD1 TRBJ1-5 TRBV5-8 - CASSMDRGSHQPQHF TGTGCCAGCAGCATGGACAGGGGATCCCATCAGCCCCAGCATTTT
15 TRBD2 TRBJ2-4 TRBV5-8 - CASSLRGGGKNIQYF TGTGCCAGCAGCTTGCGCGGGGGGGGCAAAAACATTCAGTACTTC
13 - TRBJ2-7 TRBV5-4 - CASSSGVGYEQYF TGTGCCAGCAGTTCAGGGGTAGGGTACGAGCAGTACTTC
13 TRBD1 TRBJ2-7 TRBV7-9 - CASSLASGGEQYF TGTGCCAGCAGCTTAGCCTCAGGGGGCGAGCAGTACTTC
15 - TRBJ1-1 TRBV5-4 few CASSPPAGGRTEAFF TGTGCCAGCAGCCCCCCGGCTGGGGGTAGGACTGAAGCTTTCTTT